The present T cell receptor (beta chain) was sequenced within a study of lymphopenia after photon versus proton radiotherapy. Study findings and constraints: Under photons, naive T cells and diversity fell while effector/memory populations rose. Authors raise, but do not show, better survival with proton therapy. Post-nadir diversity loss with photons came from oligoclonal expansion, particularly CD8+ Temra cells.

Turning to this clone: The antigen remains unidentified.

The repertoire was sequenced with immunoSEQ multiplex PCR; TCRdb's copy has only in-frame clones and lacks some. The sample has around 24,000 clones; 75% to 90% are singletons. The material sequenced was peripheral blood, taken from a patient treated with photon-based radiotherapy. This sequence originates from a woman aged 50 to 60 with pancreatic cancer.

This CDR3 reads CASSGGTTQYF. CDR3 coding DNA: TGTGCCAGTAGTGGGGGGACGACGCAGTATTTT. The V call is TRBV19, the J call TRBJ2-3; TRBD2 is a possible D gene (6 bases). V gave up 5 bases and J gave up 9 bases, with 9 bases separating them. The CDR3 contains 11 residues. CDR1 and CDR2 from the germline V gene are LNHDA and SQIVND (reference sequence). The variable domain in full, completed from reference TRBV19 and TRBJ2-3, reads DGGITQSPKYLFRKEGQNVTLSCEQNLNHDAMYWYRQDPGQGLRLIYYSQIVNDFQKGDIAEGYSVSREKKESFPLTVTSAQKNPTAFYLCASSGGTTQYFGPGTRLTVL.